This T cell receptor beta chain appears in the sequencing data of a study of shared clonotypes between healthy human individuals. Across the whole study: Samples came from two female and a few male donors aged 18 to 49. General study points: Sequencing depth was expected to influence donor clonotype sharing.

Here immunoSEQ multiplex PCR was the method, and the copy in TCRdb shows in-frame clones only, minus some. The sample records about 960,000 clones, around 80% being singletons. This clone was found a few times. Its antigen is still unknown. Donors were healthy HIV-negative adults without recent acute infections or vaccinations. Sequenced input: memory CD4+ T cells sorted from blood. The subset is: CD45RA-negative fraction. The TCR comes from a young man in good health.

As DNA, the CDR3 is TGCGCCAGCAGCCCTAGGGTCCCGCCTTACGAGCAGTACTTC. It translates to CASSPRVPPYEQYF. The chain joins TRBV5-1 to TRBJ2-7; D is uncertain. This CDR3 is built from 14 residues. Trimming pared 4 bases from V and 4 bases from J, leaving 15 bases between. Germline CDR1 and CDR2: SGHRS and YFSETQ.